These 14 T cell receptor beta chains share one sample of origin, sequenced in a study of blood T cell repertoires in COVID-19. Sequencing was performed with immunoSEQ multiplex PCR; in TCRdb, only in-frame clones are kept and a portion is missing. The sample shows tens of thousands of clones, more than 75% of them seen only once. The sequenced sample consisted of peripheral blood. The receptors come from a man between 65 and 85 years old with acute or convalescent COVID-19.

The chain uses TRBV19 and TRBJ1-5; 8 nucleotides agree with TRBD1. Trimming at V came to 2 bases and at J to 6 bases, leaving 6 bases not matched to a gene. The CDR3 spans 15 residues. Germline lookup yields CDR1 LNHDA and CDR2 SQIVND (reference sequence). CDR3 nucleotide sequence: TGTGCCAGTAGTATACAGGGGGCTATGAGTCAGCCCCAGCATTTT. Protein sequence: CASSIQGAMSQPQHF. The full variable domain, in which reference TRBV19 and TRBJ1-5 provide the parts outside the CDR3, is DGGITQSPKYLFRKEGQNVTLSCEQNLNHDAMYWYRQDPGQGLRLIYYSQIVNDFQKGDIAEGYSVSREKKESFPLTVTSAQKNPTAFYLCASSIQGAMSQPQHFGDGTRLSIL.

The chain joins TRBV24-1 to TRBJ2-3; weak D call: TRBD2 (5 bases). V gave up 5 bases and J gave up 5 bases, with 13 bases separating them. CDR3 length: 14 amino acids. CDR1 is KGHDR and CDR2 is SFDVKD in the germline V gene. CDR3 nucleotide sequence: TGTGCCACCAGTGGGACTTACATCGGAGATACGCAGTATTTT. This codes for CATSGTYIGDTQYF.

J is TRBJ1-2 and V is TRBV27; 8 nucleotides agree with TRBD1. Germline CDR1 reads MNHEY; CDR2 reads SMNVEV (reference sequence). V was clipped by 3 bases and J by 5 bases; unmatched bases: 5. CDR3 length: 14 amino acids. CDR3 protein: CASSFGQGLYGYTF. The DNA for the CDR3 is TGTGCCAGCAGTTTCGGACAGGGATTATATGGCTACACCTTC.

The CDR3 loop reads CASSLGDRTNTGELFF. The CDR3 nucleotides read TGCGCCAGCAGCTTAGGGGACAGGACGAACACCGGGGAGCTGTTTTTT. The V gene is TRBV5-1, the J gene TRBJ2-2; TRBD1 matches at 8 bases. The junction had 3 bases not matched to a gene; V was cut back by 2 bases and J by 0 bases. Germline assignment: CDR1 SGHRS and CDR2 YFSETQ. The CDR3 is 16 residues long.

This clone was seen many times. The chain carries TRBV19 and TRBJ2-1, with D possibly matching TRBD1 (6 bases). The CDR3 length is 15 residues. CDR1 LNHDA and CDR2 SQIVND come from the germline V gene (reference sequence). Trimming left V 0 bases short and J 7 bases short, with 13 bases between. The CDR3 region is CASSIDLGRGNEQFF. The CDR3 DNA reads TGTGCCAGTAGTATAGATCTCGGCAGGGGTAATGAGCAGTTCTTC.

The chain employs TRBV29-1 and TRBJ2-3; D is ambiguous. Trimming took off 3 bases at V and 2 bases at J, with 9 bases between the two ends. Per germline, CDR1 SQVTM and CDR2 ANQGSEA. CDR3 size: 13 residues. CDR3 protein: CSVDDMYTDTQYF. The CDR3 region has the DNA TGCAGCGTTGATGACATGTACACAGATACGCAGTATTTT.

The V and J genes are TRBV28 and TRBJ1-1, with 9 bases that match TRBD1. V lost 5 bases, J lost 8 bases, and 15 bases stayed unmatched. CDR3 length equals 16 residues. Germline V gene data show CDR1 as MDHEN and CDR2 as SYDVKM. The CDR3 nucleotides read TGTGCCAGCAGTACTAGACAGGGGGAATACGAAGGCGAAGCTTTCTTT. Translated: CASSTRQGEYEGEAFF.

CDR3 DNA sequence: TGTGCCAGCACCCCCACCGGACAGACTGAAGCTTTCTTT. It encodes CASTPTGQTEAFF. J is TRBJ1-1 and V is TRBV6-2 or TRBV6-3; maybe TRBD1 (6 bases). CDR3 length equals 13 residues. V was trimmed by 7 bases and J by 5 bases, leaving 14 bases between them. CDR1 is MNHEY, CDR2 SVGEGT, per germline.

V usage is TRBV20-1 and J usage is TRBJ1-2; D uncertain. Trimming stripped 6 bases from V and 4 bases from J, with 6 bases between. Germline V gene data show CDR1 as DFQATT and CDR2 as SNEGSKA (reference sequence). This CDR3 contains 10 residues. This CDR3 reads CSASLYGYTF. CDR3 DNA sequence: TGCAGTGCATCCCTCTATGGCTACACCTTC.

This chain connects TRBV19 to TRBJ1-4; D is ambiguous. V was trimmed by 8 bases and J by 7 bases, leaving 14 bases between them. CDR1 is LNHDA and CDR2 is SQIVND in the germline V gene (reference sequence). This CDR3 has 13 residues. This CDR3 reads CASAGGYGEKLFF. The CDR3 DNA reads TGTGCCAGTGCGGGAGGTTACGGTGAAAAACTGTTTTTT.

The genes are TRBV7-2 and TRBJ2-2, with a possible D match to TRBD1 (5 bases). V lost 4 bases, J lost 5 bases, and 11 bases lay in between. CDR1 and CDR2 from the germline V gene are SGHTA and FQGNSA. The CDR3 runs to 14 residues. The CDR3 here is CASSSYRQTGELFF. The DNA for the CDR3 is TGTGCCAGCAGCTCCTACCGACAGACCGGGGAGCTGTTTTTT.

The chain links TRBV5-8 to TRBJ2-3; 7 nucleotides match TRBD2. This CDR3 is 15 amino acids long. Trimming removed 0 bases from V and 2 bases from J; junction bases left unmatched: 3. In germline, CDR1 is SGHTS, CDR2 YDEGEE. The CDR3 DNA is TGTGCCAGCAGCTTGGCGGGGGGACTCACAGATACGCAGTATTTT. Its protein product is CASSLAGGLTDTQYF.

This clone appeared a few times. The chain has TRBV12-3 or TRBV12-4 and TRBJ1-1; D not certain. CDR3 length equals 12 residues. Trimming left V 2 bases short and J 10 bases short, with 11 bases between. The CDR3 protein is CASSLIPVSAFF. Written as DNA, the CDR3 is TGTGCCAGCAGTTTAATTCCTGTTTCAGCTTTCTTT.

The chain links TRBV24-1 to TRBJ2-5; 10 nucleotides agree with TRBD1. CDR1 and CDR2 from the germline V gene are KGHDR and SFDVKD. V trimming: 3 bases; J trimming: 2 bases; junction bases outside the gene matches: 11. This CDR3 contains 18 residues. DNA for the CDR3: TGTGCCACCAGTGATGGTCGACAGGGGGCGATCGCACAAGAGACCCAGTACTTC. This sequence encodes CATSDGRQGAIAQETQYF.